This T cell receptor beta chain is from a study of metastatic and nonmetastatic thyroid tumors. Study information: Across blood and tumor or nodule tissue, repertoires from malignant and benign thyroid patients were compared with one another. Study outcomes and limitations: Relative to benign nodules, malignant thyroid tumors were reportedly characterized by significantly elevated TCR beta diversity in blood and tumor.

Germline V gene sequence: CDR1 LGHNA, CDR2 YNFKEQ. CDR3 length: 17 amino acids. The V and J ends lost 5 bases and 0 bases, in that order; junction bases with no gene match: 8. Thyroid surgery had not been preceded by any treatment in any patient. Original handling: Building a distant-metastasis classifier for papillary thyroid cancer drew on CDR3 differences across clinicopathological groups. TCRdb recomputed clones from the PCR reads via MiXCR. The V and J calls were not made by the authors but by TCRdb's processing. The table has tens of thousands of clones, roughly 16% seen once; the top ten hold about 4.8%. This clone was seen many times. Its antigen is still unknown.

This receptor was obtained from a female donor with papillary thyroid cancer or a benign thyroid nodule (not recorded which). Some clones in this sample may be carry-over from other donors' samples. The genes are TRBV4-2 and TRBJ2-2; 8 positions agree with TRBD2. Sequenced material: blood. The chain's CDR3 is CASSSRPGLANTGELFF. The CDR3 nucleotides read TGTGCCAGCAGCTCAAGGCCGGGACTAGCGAACACCGGGGAGCTGTTTTTT.